The clone carrying this TCR beta chain was counted between two and nine times. Its target is not known. Germline CDR1 and CDR2: SGHVS and FNYEAQ. This CDR3 region has 16 residues. Trimming shortened V by 1 base and J by 4 bases, and 16 bases separated the two germline ends. The record originates from a study of cytomegalovirus exposure and HLA in healthy donors. Study conclusions and caveats: Researchers counted 180 or so TCR beta chains as cytomegalovirus-associated.

The primer mix had 60 Vbeta and 13 Jbeta primers. Some clones are missing from TCRdb's copy, which holds only in-frame ones; the method was immunoSEQ multiplex PCR. The table has 100,000 to 150,000 clones, over 60% seen once. This TCR was sampled from a male donor in good health and CMV-seropositive. The chain employs TRBV7-6 and TRBJ1-1, with D perhaps TRBD1 (6 bases). The sample taken for sequencing was PBMCs. CDR3 coding DNA: TGTGCCAGCAGCTTAGGTCCTCCAGGGGTTAGCACTGAAGCTTTCTTT. Its translation: CASSLGPPGVSTEAFF. The complete variable domain, with remaining parts taken from reference TRBV7-6 and TRBJ1-1, reads GAGVSQSPRYKVTKRGQDVALRCDPISGHVSLYWYRQALGQGPEFLTYFNYEAQQDKSGLPNDRFSAERPEGSISTLTIQRTEQRDSAMYRCASSLGPPGVSTEAFFGQGTRLTVV.